These T cell receptor beta chains were read from a single sample in a study of control samples from healthy donors and cancer patients. Repertoires were generated with immunoSEQ multiplex PCR, while TCRdb's copy carries only in-frame clones and drops some. The sample yields approximately 120,000 clones, roughly 84% seen once. Sample: blood. Receptors were obtained from a man between 40 and 49 years old in good health. CDR3s include the opening cysteine and the closing phenylalanine or tryptophan. Each record gives: clone size, V gene, D gene, J gene, CDR3 protein, CDR3 DNA. A D gene is named only where the DNA matches it firmly. Only some rows state a clone size, as once, few, many or a class for expanded clones.

clone size: -; V gene: TRBV15; D gene: -; J gene: TRBJ1-6; CDR3 protein: CATSIEPGTYSPLHF; CDR3 DNA: TGTGCCACCAGCATAGAGCCAGGGACTTATTCACCCCTCCACTTT
clone size: -; V gene: TRBV13; D gene: TRBD2; J gene: TRBJ2-7; CDR3 protein: CASSLPRLAGGRHEQYF; CDR3 DNA: TGCGCCAGCAGCTTGCCAAGACTAGCGGGGGGGCGCCACGAGCAGTACTTC
clone size: -; V gene: TRBV6-5; D gene: TRBD1; J gene: TRBJ1-5; CDR3 protein: CASSADRANQPQHF; CDR3 DNA: TGTGCCAGCAGCGCGGACAGGGCAAATCAGCCCCAGCATTTT
clone size: -; V gene: TRBV7-6; D gene: TRBD1; J gene: TRBJ2-3; CDR3 protein: CASSPTGGLGIHRYAVF; CDR3 DNA: TGTGCCAGCAGCCCGACAGGGGGCTTGGGAATCCACAGATACGCAGTATTT
clone size: -; V gene: TRBV10-2; D gene: -; J gene: TRBJ1-4; CDR3 protein: CASSEGVGGAKLFF; CDR3 DNA: TGCGCCAGCAGTGAAGGGGTGGGGGGTGCAAAACTGTTTTTT
clone size: -; V gene: TRBV5-1; D gene: -; J gene: TRBJ2-5; CDR3 protein: CASSGRVGETQYF; CDR3 DNA: TGCGCCAGCAGCGGCAGGGTTGGGGAGACCCAGTACTTC
clone size: -; V gene: TRBV11-1; D gene: -; J gene: TRBJ1-6; CDR3 protein: CASSLGAGRAPLHF; CDR3 DNA: TGTGCCAGCAGCTTAGGAGCTGGGCGGGCGCCCCTCCACTTT
clone size: few; V gene: TRBV18; D gene: TRBD2; J gene: TRBJ2-2; CDR3 protein: CASSPGTRAGELFF; CDR3 DNA: TGTGCCAGCTCACCCGGGACTAGAGCCGGGGAGCTGTTTTTT
clone size: once; V gene: TRBV4-3; D gene: -; J gene: TRBJ2-7; CDR3 protein: CASSQDWDFSYEQYF; CDR3 DNA: TGCGCCAGCAGCCAAGACTGGGACTTCTCCTACGAGCAGTACTTC
clone size: -; V gene: TRBV6-5; D gene: TRBD1; J gene: TRBJ1-2; CDR3 protein: CASGGTVFGYTF; CDR3 DNA: TGTGCCAGCGGCGGGACAGTTTTCGGCTACACCTTC
clone size: -; V gene: TRBV18; D gene: -; J gene: TRBJ1-4; CDR3 protein: CASSQGANEKLFF; CDR3 DNA: TGTGCCAGCTCACAGGGGGCTAATGAAAAACTGTTTTTT
clone size: -; V gene: TRBV6-5; D gene: TRBD1; J gene: TRBJ1-2; CDR3 protein: CASRRRTGGYGYTF; CDR3 DNA: TGTGCCAGCAGACGCCGGACAGGAGGCTATGGCTACACCTTC
clone size: -; V gene: TRBV9; D gene: TRBD2; J gene: TRBJ2-1; CDR3 protein: CASSVEGLIYNEQFF; CDR3 DNA: TGTGCCAGCAGCGTAGAGGGACTAATTTACAATGAGCAGTTCTTC
clone size: -; V gene: TRBV25-1; D gene: TRBD2; J gene: TRBJ2-1; CDR3 protein: CASTLPGLAANEQFF; CDR3 DNA: TGTGCCAGCACCCTGCCGGGACTAGCGGCCAATGAGCAGTTCTTC
clone size: -; V gene: TRBV14; D gene: -; J gene: TRBJ1-1; CDR3 protein: CASSRTANTEAFF; CDR3 DNA: TGTGCCAGCAGCAGGACTGCCAACACTGAAGCTTTCTTT
clone size: -; V gene: TRBV29-1; D gene: -; J gene: TRBJ1-1; CDR3 protein: CSVEDVNGDTEAFF; CDR3 DNA: TGCAGCGTTGAAGATGTCAACGGGGACACTGAAGCTTTCTTT
clone size: -; V gene: TRBV18; D gene: TRBD1; J gene: TRBJ1-3; CDR3 protein: CASSPLLQGANGNTIYF; CDR3 DNA: TGTGCCAGCTCACCACTTTTGCAGGGGGCGAATGGAAACACCATATATTTT
clone size: -; V gene: TRBV6-4; D gene: -; J gene: TRBJ1-6; CDR3 protein: CASSDPRQAIYNSPLHF; CDR3 DNA: TGTGCCAGCAGTGACCCCCGACAGGCTATCTATAATTCACCCCTCCACTTT
clone size: -; V gene: TRBV7-2; D gene: TRBD2; J gene: TRBJ2-7; CDR3 protein: CASSFIAGTSGGHYEQYF; CDR3 DNA: TGTGCCAGCAGCTTTATAGCCGGGACTAGCGGGGGGCACTACGAGCAGTACTTC
clone size: -; V gene: TRBV6-5; D gene: -; J gene: TRBJ1-4; CDR3 protein: CASTPIRDGNEKLFF; CDR3 DNA: TGTGCCAGCACCCCGATCCGGGACGGGAATGAAAAACTGTTTTTT
clone size: -; V gene: TRBV5-1; D gene: TRBD1; J gene: TRBJ2-7; CDR3 protein: CASSLVPGTGNYEQYF; CDR3 DNA: TGCGCCAGCAGCTTGGTCCCCGGGACAGGGAACTACGAGCAGTACTTC
clone size: -; V gene: TRBV11-3; D gene: TRBD2; J gene: TRBJ2-5; CDR3 protein: CASSDPYRLAGGEETQYF; CDR3 DNA: TGTGCCAGCAGCGACCCGTATCGACTAGCGGGGGGAGAAGAGACCCAGTACTTC
clone size: -; V gene: TRBV9; D gene: -; J gene: TRBJ2-2; CDR3 protein: CASSVAAGAGELFF; CDR3 DNA: TGTGCCAGCAGCGTAGCGGCAGGGGCCGGGGAGCTGTTTTTT
clone size: -; V gene: TRBV6-2/TRBV6-3; D gene: TRBD1; J gene: TRBJ2-3; CDR3 protein: CASSALVGQGLHTQYF; CDR3 DNA: TGTGCCAGCAGTGCCCTGGTGGGACAGGGATTACATACGCAGTATTTT
clone size: -; V gene: TRBV3-1/TRBV3-2; D gene: TRBD1; J gene: TRBJ1-1; CDR3 protein: CASTTHRGANTEAFF; CDR3 DNA: TGTGCCAGCACCACTCACAGGGGCGCGAACACTGAAGCTTTCTTT
clone size: -; V gene: TRBV6-5; D gene: TRBD1; J gene: TRBJ1-5; CDR3 protein: CASTPGTGGQPQHF; CDR3 DNA: TGTGCCAGCACCCCCGGGACAGGGGGTCAGCCCCAGCATTTT